The 25 T cell receptor beta chains listed next were all sequenced from one sample in a study of blood T cell repertoires in COVID-19. Assay: immunoSEQ multiplex PCR; the TCRdb copy retains only in-frame clones and omits some. The profile covers under 75,000 clones, with almost 90% appearing a single time and less than 20% taken by the ten largest. Input material: peripheral blood. The receptors derive from a woman of 80 years or more with active COVID-19.

The chain combines TRBV4-3 with TRBJ2-1; 9 bases are a match to TRBD2. The trim removed 3 bases at V and 10 bases at J, leaving 13 bases unmatched. This CDR3 has 16 residues. Germline CDR1 LGHNA, CDR2 YSLEER. The CDR3 DNA is TGCGCCAGCAGCCAGCCCTCTAGCGGGGTACCCTCGGAGCAGTTCTTC. Encoded protein: CASSQPSSGVPSEQFF.

V is TRBV30 and J is TRBJ1-6; 9 positions match TRBD1. The CDR3 covers 12 residues. Germline V lookup: CDR1 GTSNPN, CDR2 SVGIG (reference sequence). J was trimmed by 9 bases and V by 8 bases; bases with no gene match: 5. CDR3 residues: CARGQGGSPLHF. The CDR3 DNA reads TGTGCCCGGGGACAGGGAGGTTCACCCCTCCACTTT.

The CDR3 region has the DNA TGTGCCAGCAGCGCGCCCATATCCTACGAGCAGTACTTC. Translating it yields CASSAPISYEQYF. The chain links TRBV2 to TRBJ2-7; D ambiguous. From germline, CDR1 is SNHLY and CDR2 FYNNEI. The ends were cut back, 6 bases at V and 1 base at J, with 10 bases in the middle. This CDR3 comprises 13 residues.

The sample holds one count of this clone. V gene TRBV19 combines with J gene TRBJ2-7; 7 bases line up with TRBD1. The CDR3 consists of 14 residues. Germline values: CDR1 LNHDA, CDR2 SQIVND (reference sequence). V trimming: 6 bases; J trimming: 2 bases; junction bases outside the gene matches: 7. This chain's CDR3 is CASSRRQGPYEQYF. Here the CDR3 DNA reads TGTGCCAGTAGCCGACGACAGGGACCCTACGAGCAGTACTTC.

The chain is built from TRBV6-5 and TRBJ2-1; D might be TRBD2 (6 bases). Germline CDR1 and CDR2: MNHEY and SVGAGI. The germline V and J ends were trimmed by 9 bases and 7 bases, with 13 bases remaining between them. This CDR3 is 12 amino acids long. Here the CDR3 reads CASSRAGNEQFF. In nucleotides, the CDR3 is TGTGCCAGTTCTAGGGCGGGGAATGAGCAGTTCTTC.

This chain connects TRBV7-2 to TRBJ2-2; 7 bases are a match to TRBD2. There are 16 residues in the CDR3. From germline, CDR1 is SGHTA and CDR2 FQGNSA. J lost 2 bases, V lost 5 bases, and 8 bases had no gene match. The chain's CDR3 is CASSPESGVNTGELFF. CDR3 nucleotide sequence: TGTGCCAGCAGCCCTGAAAGCGGGGTTAACACCGGGGAGCTGTTTTTT.

The rearrangement uses TRBV6-1 and TRBJ1-5; perhaps TRBD1 as D (6 bases). The CDR3 spans 13 residues. The germline V and J ends were trimmed by 2 bases and 4 bases, with 6 bases remaining between them. Germline CDR1 reads MNHNS; CDR2 reads SASEGT. The CDR3 here is CASSEQGNQPQHF. CDR3 nucleotides: TGTGCCAGCAGTGAACAGGGGAATCAGCCCCAGCATTTT.

This chain links TRBV18 with TRBJ2-2, with TRBD2 as a possible D gene (6 bases). The CDR3 spans 15 residues. Germline V CDR1 and CDR2: KGHSH, LQKENI. V was shortened by 2 bases and J by 5 bases, with 12 bases between the two germline ends. For the CDR3, the DNA is TGTGCCAGCTCACCAGGAGGGACGAGGACCGGGGAGCTGTTTTTT. Its translation: CASSPGGTRTGELFF.

This clone was observed a handful of times. The chain couples TRBV6-2 or TRBV6-3 to TRBJ2-3, with 9 bases lining up with TRBD1. Germline CDR1 reads MNHEY; CDR2 reads SVGEGT. The CDR3 runs 15 residues. J lost 6 bases, V lost 7 bases, and 11 bases had no gene match. CDR3 protein: CASTPRGTGLDTQYF. CDR3 sequence (DNA): TGTGCCAGCACCCCTCGAGGGACAGGGTTGGATACGCAGTATTTT.

The chain combines TRBV7-9 with TRBJ2-7; 9 bases fit TRBD2. Trimming removed 5 bases from V and 5 bases from J; junction bases left unmatched: 10. CDR3 length equals 15 residues. The germline V gene has CDR1 SEHNR and CDR2 FQNEAQ (reference sequence). CDR3 loop: CASSDASGVPHEQYF. DNA for the CDR3: TGTGCCAGCAGCGATGCTAGCGGGGTACCCCACGAGCAGTACTTC.

The chain has TRBV6-5 and TRBJ2-1; the D gene is possibly TRBD2 (7 bases). The germline V gene has CDR1 MNHEY and CDR2 SVGAGI. The CDR3 is made up of 15 amino acids. The germline V and J ends were trimmed by 3 bases and 7 bases, with 16 bases remaining between them. The CDR3 loop is CASSYRRGGHNEQFF. CDR3 bases: TGTGCCAGCAGTTATAGGAGGGGGGGCCATAATGAGCAGTTCTTC.

The chain has TRBV5-1 and TRBJ2-3, with 8 bases that match TRBD2. With V trimmed by 5 bases and J by 9 bases, 14 bases remained unmatched. The CDR3 runs 15 residues. Germline V CDR1 and CDR2: SGHRS, YFSETQ. The CDR3 region is CASSPPGLGPRTQYF. The CDR3 DNA follows: TGCGCCAGCAGTCCACCGGGACTAGGGCCCCGGACGCAGTATTTT.

This clone appeared once. The chain links TRBV7-2 to TRBJ2-1; 8 positions agree with TRBD2. The CDR3 consists of 15 residues. Germline CDR1 SGHTA, CDR2 FQGNSA. With 4 bases clipped from V and 2 bases from J, the junction kept 4 bases outside the gene matches. The CDR3 spells CASSSGGLTYNEQFF. CDR3 coding DNA: TGTGCCAGCAGCTCGGGGGGGTTAACCTACAATGAGCAGTTCTTC. Supplemented by reference TRBV7-2 and TRBJ2-1, the full variable domain reads GAGVSQSPSNKVTEKGKDVELRCDPISGHTALYWYRQSLGQGLEFLIYFQGNSAPDKSGLPSDRFSAERTGGSVSTLTIQRTQQEDSAVYLCASSSGGLTYNEQFFGPGTRLTVL.

In this sample, this clone turned up a few times. The genes are TRBV30 and TRBJ1-5, with D perhaps TRBD1 (6 bases). Between the trimmed V and J ends, which lost 2 bases and 1 base, there was a span of 9 bases. The CDR3 covers 14 residues. The germline V gene has CDR1 GTSNPN and CDR2 SVGIG (reference sequence). The CDR3 region has the DNA TGTGCCTGGAGTCGACAGGCGAGCAATCAGCCCCAGCATTTT. Amino acid sequence: CAWSRQASNQPQHF.

The chain is built from TRBV19 and TRBJ2-1; no reliable D call. This CDR3 spans 13 amino acids. Germline lookup yields CDR1 LNHDA and CDR2 SQIVND (reference sequence). Deletions cut 5 bases from V and 4 bases from J, with 9 bases between. CDR3: CASSGEEYNEQFF. The CDR3 DNA is TGTGCCAGTAGTGGAGAGGAGTACAATGAGCAGTTCTTC.

The gene calls are TRBV2 and TRBJ2-3, with TRBD2 identical over 9 bases. The CDR3 sequence is 15 residues long. CDR1 and CDR2 from the germline V gene are SNHLY and FYNNEI. Losses at the gene ends were 6 bases for V and 5 bases for J; bases not matched to a gene: 9. The CDR3 loop reads CASSQLAGGGDTQYF. CDR3 in DNA: TGTGCCAGCAGCCAACTCGCGGGGGGGGGAGATACGCAGTATTTT. The complete variable domain, with remaining parts taken from reference TRBV2 and TRBJ2-3, reads EPEVTQTPSHQVTQMGQEVILRCVPISNHLYFYWYRQILGQKVEFLVSFYNNEISEKSEIFDDQFSVERPDGSNFTLKIRSTKLEDSAMYFCASSQLAGGGDTQYFGPGTRLTVL.

CDR3 nucleotide sequence: TGTGCCACCAGCAGAGAGGGGACAGGGGGAAACACCATATATTTT. It yields the protein CATSREGTGGNTIYF. V usage is TRBV15 and J usage is TRBJ1-3, with TRBD1 identical over 9 bases. Germline V gene sequence: CDR1 LNHNV, CDR2 YYDKDF (reference sequence). This CDR3 is built from 15 residues. The ends lost 0 bases at V and 4 bases at J; junction bases unmatched: 1.

The rearrangement joins TRBV7-9 to TRBJ2-7; the match to TRBD2 covers 9 bases. Germline-derived CDR1 and CDR2 are SEHNR and FQNEAQ (reference sequence). CDR3 length: 13 residues. V shed 5 bases and J 5 bases; nucleotides not matched to a gene: 4. CDR3 protein: CASSASGVDEQYF. The CDR3 DNA reads TGTGCCAGCAGCGCTAGCGGGGTCGACGAGCAGTACTTC.

CDR3 in DNA: TGCGCCAGCAGCTTGGGCTTGGAGGGCGCAGATACGCAGTATTTT. It is translated as CASSLGLEGADTQYF. The rearrangement joins TRBV5-1 to TRBJ2-3; D possibly corresponds to TRBD2 (6 bases). The V gene lost 0 bases and the J gene lost 4 bases, with 12 bases spanning the gap. CDR3 size: 15 residues. Germline V CDR1 and CDR2: SGHRS, YFSETQ.

The chain joins TRBV9 to TRBJ1-1; possible D gene TRBD1, 5 bases. CDR3 length equals 14 residues. The ends were cut back, 0 bases at V and 0 bases at J, with 6 bases in the middle. Per germline, CDR1 SGDLS and CDR2 YYNGEE. The CDR3 DNA follows: TGTGCCAGCAGCGTAGCAGGGTTGAACACTGAAGCTTTCTTT. This codes for CASSVAGLNTEAFF. The variable domain in full, completed from reference TRBV9 and TRBJ1-1, reads DSGVTQTPKHLITATGQRVTLRCSPRSGDLSVYWYQQSLDQGLQFLIQYYNGEERAKGNILERFSAQQFPDLHSELNLSSLELGDSALYFCASSVAGLNTEAFFGQGTRLTVV.

The chain combines TRBV5-4 with TRBJ2-5; 8 bases map to TRBD2. Trimming at V came to 7 bases and at J to 1 base, leaving 6 bases not matched to a gene. Looked up from germline, CDR1 is SGHNT and CDR2 is YYREEE (reference sequence). The CDR3 spans 14 residues. CDR3 DNA sequence: TGTGCCAGCGCTACGGGGGGGTCCCAAGAGACCCAGTACTTC. Translation gives CASATGGSQETQYF.

V is TRBV4-1 and J is TRBJ2-7, with 9 bases lining up with TRBD2. With V trimmed by 1 base and J by 2 bases, 9 bases remained unmatched. Germline V gene sequence: CDR1 MGHRA, CDR2 YSYEKL. This CDR3 is built from 17 residues. CDR3 region: CASSQVAGAVITYEQYF. In DNA, the CDR3 is TGCGCCAGCAGCCAAGTAGCGGGGGCCGTTATAACCTACGAGCAGTACTTC.

This chain links TRBV5-4 with TRBJ1-1; D remains unclear. CDR1 is SGHNT, CDR2 YYREEE, per germline (reference sequence). This CDR3 has 14 amino acids. Trimming left V 3 bases short and J 7 bases short, with 16 bases between. The CDR3 loop reads CASSSDEVLGEAFF. The CDR3 DNA reads TGTGCCAGCAGCTCCGACGAGGTATTGGGTGAAGCTTTCTTT.

The gene calls are TRBV5-1 and TRBJ2-7; 7 bases are a match to TRBD2. Germline lookup yields CDR1 SGHRS and CDR2 YFSETQ. This CDR3 has 14 residues. V gave up 4 bases and J gave up 0 bases; unmatched junction bases: 4. CDR3 nucleotides: TGCGCCAGCAGCCGGGAGGCTACCTCCTACGAGCAGTACTTC. This codes for CASSREATSYEQYF. The variable domain in full, completed from reference TRBV5-1 and TRBJ2-7, reads KAGVTQTPRYLIKTRGQQVTLSCSPISGHRSVSWYQQTPGQGLQFLFEYFSETQRNKGNFPGRFSGRQFSNSRSEMNVSTLELGDSALYLCASSREATSYEQYFGPGTRLTVT.

The rearrangement joins TRBV27 to TRBJ2-2, with a possible D match to TRBD2 (5 bases). The CDR3 extends over 15 amino acids. Trimming left V 1 base short and J 6 bases short, with 12 bases between. Germline CDR1 reads MNHEY; CDR2 reads SMNVEV (reference sequence). As DNA, the CDR3 is TGTGCCAGCAGTTTATGGAACGGGGTCCCCGGGGAGCTGTTTTTT. It codes for CASSLWNGVPGELFF.